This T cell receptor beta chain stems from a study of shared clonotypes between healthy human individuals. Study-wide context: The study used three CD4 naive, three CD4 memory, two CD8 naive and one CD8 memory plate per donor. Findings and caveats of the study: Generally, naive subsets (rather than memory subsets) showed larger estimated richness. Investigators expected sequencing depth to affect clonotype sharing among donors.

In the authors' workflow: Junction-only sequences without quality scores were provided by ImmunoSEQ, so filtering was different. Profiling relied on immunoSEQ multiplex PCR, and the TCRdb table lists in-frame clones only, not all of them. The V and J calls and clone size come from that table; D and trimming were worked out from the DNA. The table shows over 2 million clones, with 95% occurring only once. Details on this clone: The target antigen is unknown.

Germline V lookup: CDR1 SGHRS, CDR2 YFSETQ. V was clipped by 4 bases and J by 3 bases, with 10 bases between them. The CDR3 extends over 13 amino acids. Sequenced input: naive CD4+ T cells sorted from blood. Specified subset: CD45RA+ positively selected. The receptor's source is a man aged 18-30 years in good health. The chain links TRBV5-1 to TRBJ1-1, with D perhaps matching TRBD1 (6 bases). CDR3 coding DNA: TGCGCCAGCAGCCCACAGGGAGACACTGAAGCTTTCTTT. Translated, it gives CASSPQGDTEAFF.